This T cell receptor (beta chain) was retrieved from a study of human versus mouse CDR3 diversity and MHC coevolution. The germline gives CDR1 SEHNR, CDR2 FQNEAQ (reference sequence). The V segment lost 3 bases and the J segment 5 bases; nucleotides outside the gene matches: 9. This CDR3 is built from 17 residues. Clones were sequenced by immunoSEQ multiplex PCR, and TCRdb holds only the in-frame ones, with some missing. The profile shows around 59,000 clones, 90% to 95% of them singletons. The receptor comes from a person between 60 and 69 years old in good health. The specimen sequenced was naive CD4+ T cells from blood. Subset of the sample: CD45RO-negative CD62L-positive naive CD4 T cells. This chain connects TRBV7-9 to TRBJ2-2; 10 nucleotides match TRBD1. The CDR3 loop reads CASSFHSRQGATGELFF. CDR3 bases: TGTGCCAGCAGCTTCCATAGTAGACAGGGGGCGACCGGGGAGCTGTTTTTT. The full variable domain, rest sourced from reference TRBV7-9 and TRBJ2-2, is DTGVSQNPRHKITKRGQNVTFRCDPISEHNRLYWYRQTLGQGPEFLTYFQNEAQLEKSRLLSDRFSAERPKGSFSTLEIQRTEQGDSAMYLCASSFHSRQGATGELFFGEGSRLTVL.